A selection of T cell receptor beta chains follows, all from one sample in a study of cytomegalovirus exposure and HLA in healthy donors. This table comes from immunoSEQ multiplex PCR, and its TCRdb copy is limited to in-frame clones, with some not included. The sample yields under 200,000 clones, roughly 75% seen once. Material for sequencing was PBMCs. All receptors come from a man aged 40-49 years in good health and CMV-seronegative. Both conserved end residues are part of each CDR3. D genes are given only for firm matches. Clone sizes are given selectively: once, few, many, or a class where the clone is expanded.

CDR3aa	CDR3nt	len	abundance	j_gene	v_gene	d_gene
CATSRDPGLRYGYTF	TGTGCCACCAGCAGAGATCCGGGGTTACGGTATGGCTACACCTTC	15	NA	TRBJ1-2	TRBV15	NA
CASSSGQGNQPQHF	TGTGCCAGCAGCTCGGGACAGGGAAATCAGCCCCAGCATTTT	14	NA	TRBJ1-5	TRBV5-6	TRBD1
CASRFRSGPSPYNEQFF	TGTGCCAGCCGTTTCCGCAGCGGCCCCTCCCCCTACAATGAGCAGTTCTTC	17	NA	TRBJ2-1	TRBV7-8	NA
CAWSVRRPAGGNTDTQYF	TGTGCCTGGAGTGTACGACGGCCCGCGGGAGGGAACACAGATACGCAGTATTTT	18	NA	TRBJ2-3	TRBV30	TRBD2
CASSSGTGDTGELFF	TGCGCCAGCAGCTCCGGGACAGGGGACACCGGGGAGCTGTTTTTT	15	NA	TRBJ2-2	TRBV5-1	TRBD1
CASSEGTGLYSYEQYF	TGTGCCAGCAGTGAAGGGACAGGGCTCTACTCCTACGAGCAGTACTTC	16	once	TRBJ2-7	TRBV2	TRBD1
CASSGAGGAYGYTF	TGTGCCAGCAGTGGGGCAGGAGGGGCCTATGGCTACACCTTC	14	few	TRBJ1-2	TRBV27	NA
CASSRRDRVTGELFF	TGTGCCAGCAGCCGCCGGGACAGAGTCACCGGGGAGCTGTTTTTT	15	once	TRBJ2-2	TRBV7-9	TRBD1
CASNNRGNQPQHF	TGTGCCAGCAACAACAGGGGCAATCAGCCCCAGCATTTT	13	NA	TRBJ1-5	TRBV28	NA
CASRETSLSYEQYF	TGCGCCAGCAGGGAGACGTCTCTCTCCTACGAGCAGTACTTC	14	NA	TRBJ2-7	TRBV5-1	NA
CASSEGGNYGYTF	TGTGCCAGCTCCGAGGGGGGGAACTATGGCTACACCTTC	13	NA	TRBJ1-2	TRBV25-1	NA
CASSSLRDFTDTQYF	TGTGCCAGCAGCTCCTTACGGGACTTCACAGATACGCAGTATTTT	15	NA	TRBJ2-3	TRBV13	NA
CASSVEEGGYNEQFF	TGCGCCAGCAGCGTGGAAGAGGGAGGCTACAATGAGCAGTTCTTC	15	NA	TRBJ2-1	TRBV5-1	NA
CASSVGELAEETQYF	TGTGCCAGCAGCGTAGGGGAGCTAGCGGAAGAGACCCAGTACTTC	15	NA	TRBJ2-5	TRBV9	TRBD2
CASSIDGTVETQYF	TGTGCCAGTAGTATAGACGGGACTGTAGAGACCCAGTACTTC	14	NA	TRBJ2-5	TRBV19	NA
CASRGQGGNTEAFF	TGTGCCAGCAGGGGACAGGGGGGGAACACTGAAGCTTTCTTT	14	NA	TRBJ1-1	TRBV6-5	TRBD1
CASSSPGYNEQFF	TGCGCCAGCAGCTCCCCGGGCTACAATGAGCAGTTCTTC	13	NA	TRBJ2-1	TRBV5-1	NA
CASSLTGMNTEAFF	TGTGCCAGCAGCTTGACAGGTATGAACACTGAAGCTTTCTTT	14	NA	TRBJ1-1	TRBV5-6	NA
CASSVDQGARNIQYF	TGTGCCAGCAGCGTAGATCAGGGGGCGCGAAACATTCAGTACTTC	15	NA	TRBJ2-4	TRBV9	TRBD1
CASSLLLASGIDTQYF	TGTGCCAGCAGCTTGCTGCTGGCTAGCGGGATAGATACGCAGTATTTT	16	once	TRBJ2-3	TRBV5-6	TRBD2
CASSFRTSGNLRYNEQFF	TGTGCCAGCAGCTTCCGGACTAGCGGGAACCTTCGGTACAATGAGCAGTTCTTC	18	NA	TRBJ2-1	TRBV7-2	TRBD2
CASSLGSTDTQYF	TGTGCCAGCAGCTTGGGGAGTACAGATACGCAGTATTTT	13	NA	TRBJ2-3	TRBV5-4	NA
CASSQEWRGEKLFF	TGCGCCAGCAGCCAAGAATGGAGGGGTGAAAAACTGTTTTTT	14	few	TRBJ1-4	TRBV4-3	NA